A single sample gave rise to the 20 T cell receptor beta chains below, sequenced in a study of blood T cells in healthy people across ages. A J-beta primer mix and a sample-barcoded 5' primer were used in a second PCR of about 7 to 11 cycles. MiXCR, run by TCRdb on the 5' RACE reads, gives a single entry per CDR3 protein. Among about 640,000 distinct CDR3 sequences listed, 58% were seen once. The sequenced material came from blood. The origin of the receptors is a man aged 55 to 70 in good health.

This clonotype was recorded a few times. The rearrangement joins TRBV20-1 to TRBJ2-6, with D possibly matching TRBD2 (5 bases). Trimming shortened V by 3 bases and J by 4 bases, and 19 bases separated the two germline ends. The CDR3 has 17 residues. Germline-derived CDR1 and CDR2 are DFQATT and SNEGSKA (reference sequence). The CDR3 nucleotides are TGCAGTGCTAGGACCGATAGGACCACGGGGGGGGCCAACGTCCTGACTTTC. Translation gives CSARTDRTTGGANVLTF.

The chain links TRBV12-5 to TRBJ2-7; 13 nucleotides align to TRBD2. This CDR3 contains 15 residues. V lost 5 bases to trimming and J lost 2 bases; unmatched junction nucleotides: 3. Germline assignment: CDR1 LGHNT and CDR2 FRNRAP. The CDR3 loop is CASGTGLAGTYEQYF. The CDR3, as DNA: TGTGCTAGTGGTACGGGACTAGCGGGGACCTACGAGCAGTACTTC.

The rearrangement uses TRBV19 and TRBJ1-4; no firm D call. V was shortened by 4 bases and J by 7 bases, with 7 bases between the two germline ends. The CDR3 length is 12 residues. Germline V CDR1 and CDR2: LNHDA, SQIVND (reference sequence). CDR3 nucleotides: TGTGCCAGTAGTAAGGCGGGTGAAAAACTGTTTTTT. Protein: CASSKAGEKLFF.

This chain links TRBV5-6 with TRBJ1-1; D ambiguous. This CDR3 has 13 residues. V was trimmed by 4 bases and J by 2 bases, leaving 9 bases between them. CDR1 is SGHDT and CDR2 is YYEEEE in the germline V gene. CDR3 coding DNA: TGTGCCAGCAGCAATAACAGAAACACTGAAGCTTTCTTT. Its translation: CASSNNRNTEAFF.

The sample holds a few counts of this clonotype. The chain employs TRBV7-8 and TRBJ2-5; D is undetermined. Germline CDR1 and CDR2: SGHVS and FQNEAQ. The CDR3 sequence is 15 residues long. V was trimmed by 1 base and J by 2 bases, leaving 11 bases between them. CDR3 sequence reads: CASSLGWEGQETQYF. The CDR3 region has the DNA TGTGCCAGCAGCTTAGGGTGGGAAGGACAAGAGACCCAGTACTTC.

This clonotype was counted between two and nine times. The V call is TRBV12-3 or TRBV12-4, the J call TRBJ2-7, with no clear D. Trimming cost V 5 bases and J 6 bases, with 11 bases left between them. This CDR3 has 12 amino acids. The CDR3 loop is CASSPGFGEQYF. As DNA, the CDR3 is TGTGCCAGCAGTCCAGGATTTGGCGAGCAGTACTTC.

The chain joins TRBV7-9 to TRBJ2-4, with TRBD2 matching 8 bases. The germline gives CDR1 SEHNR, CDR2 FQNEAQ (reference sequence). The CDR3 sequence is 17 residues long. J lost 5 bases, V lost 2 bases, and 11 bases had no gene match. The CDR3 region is CASSLKSERGTQNIQYF. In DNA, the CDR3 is TGTGCCAGCAGCTTAAAGAGTGAGCGGGGGACACAAAACATTCAGTACTTC.

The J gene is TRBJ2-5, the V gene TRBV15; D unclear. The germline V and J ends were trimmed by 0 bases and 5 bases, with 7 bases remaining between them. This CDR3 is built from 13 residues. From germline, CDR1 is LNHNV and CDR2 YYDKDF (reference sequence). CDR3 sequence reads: CATSRDTSETQYF. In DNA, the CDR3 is TGTGCCACCAGCAGAGATACGTCGGAGACCCAGTACTTC.

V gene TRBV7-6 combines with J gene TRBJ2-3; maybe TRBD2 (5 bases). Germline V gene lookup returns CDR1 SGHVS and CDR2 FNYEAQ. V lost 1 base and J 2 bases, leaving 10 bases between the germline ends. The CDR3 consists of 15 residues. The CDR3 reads CASSLESGFTDTQYF. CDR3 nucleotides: TGTGCCAGCAGCTTAGAAAGCGGATTCACAGATACGCAGTATTTT.

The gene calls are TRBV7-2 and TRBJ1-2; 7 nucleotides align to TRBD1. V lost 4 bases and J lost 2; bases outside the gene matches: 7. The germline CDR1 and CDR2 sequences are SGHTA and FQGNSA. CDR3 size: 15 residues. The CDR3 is CASSSGTARNYGYTF. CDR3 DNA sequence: TGTGCCAGCAGCTCCGGGACAGCCAGGAACTATGGCTACACCTTC.

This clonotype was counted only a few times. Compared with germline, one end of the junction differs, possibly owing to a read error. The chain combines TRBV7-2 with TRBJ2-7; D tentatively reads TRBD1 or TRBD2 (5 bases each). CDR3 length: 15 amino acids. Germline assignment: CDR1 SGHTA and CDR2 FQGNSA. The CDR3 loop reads CASSLVAGALYEQYF. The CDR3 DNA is TGTGCCAGCAGTTTAGTGGCCGGGGCATTATACGAGCAGTACTTC.

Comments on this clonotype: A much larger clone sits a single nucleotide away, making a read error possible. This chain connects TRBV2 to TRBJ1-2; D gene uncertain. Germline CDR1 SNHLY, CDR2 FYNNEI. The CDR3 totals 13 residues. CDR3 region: CACSPDTGYGYTF. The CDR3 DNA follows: TGTGCCTGCAGCCCCGACACCGGGTACGGCTACACCTTC.

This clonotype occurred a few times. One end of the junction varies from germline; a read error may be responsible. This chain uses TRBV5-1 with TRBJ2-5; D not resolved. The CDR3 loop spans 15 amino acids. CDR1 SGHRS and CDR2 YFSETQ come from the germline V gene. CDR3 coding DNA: TGTGCCAGCAGCTTTAACAGTTTTACAGAAGAGACCCAGTACTTC. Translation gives CASSFNSFTEETQYF.

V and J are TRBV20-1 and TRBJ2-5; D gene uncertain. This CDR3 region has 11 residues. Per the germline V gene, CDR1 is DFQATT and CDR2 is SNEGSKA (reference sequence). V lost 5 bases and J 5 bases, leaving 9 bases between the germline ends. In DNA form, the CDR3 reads TGCAGTGCTTGGTCGGAGGAGACCCAGTACTTC. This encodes CSAWSEETQYF.

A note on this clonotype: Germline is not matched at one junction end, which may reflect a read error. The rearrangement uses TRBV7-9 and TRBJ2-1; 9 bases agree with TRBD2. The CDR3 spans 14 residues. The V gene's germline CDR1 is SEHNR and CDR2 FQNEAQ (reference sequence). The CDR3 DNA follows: TGTGCCAGCAGCGGACTAGCGTCCTACAATGAGCGGTTCTTC. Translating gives CASSGLASYNERFF.

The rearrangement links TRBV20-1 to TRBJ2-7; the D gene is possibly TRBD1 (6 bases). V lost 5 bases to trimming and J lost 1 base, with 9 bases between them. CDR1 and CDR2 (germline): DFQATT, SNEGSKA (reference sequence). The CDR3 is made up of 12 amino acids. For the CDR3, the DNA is TGCAGTGCTTTACAGGGTTCCTACGAGCAGTACTTC. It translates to CSALQGSYEQYF.

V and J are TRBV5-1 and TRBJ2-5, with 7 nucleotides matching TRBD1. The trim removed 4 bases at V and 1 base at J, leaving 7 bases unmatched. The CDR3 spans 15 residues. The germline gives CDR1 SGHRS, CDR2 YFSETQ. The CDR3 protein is CASSDRDSPQETQYF. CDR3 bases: TGCGCCAGCAGCGACCGGGACAGCCCCCAAGAGACCCAGTACTTC.

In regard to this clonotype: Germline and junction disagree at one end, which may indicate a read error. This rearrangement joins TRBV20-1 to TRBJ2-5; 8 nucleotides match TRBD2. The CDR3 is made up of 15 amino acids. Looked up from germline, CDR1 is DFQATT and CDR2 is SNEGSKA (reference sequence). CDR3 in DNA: TGCAGTGCCTTGGGGGGCGGGGGGCCCCAAGGGACCCAGTACTTC. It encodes CSALGGGGPQGTQYF.

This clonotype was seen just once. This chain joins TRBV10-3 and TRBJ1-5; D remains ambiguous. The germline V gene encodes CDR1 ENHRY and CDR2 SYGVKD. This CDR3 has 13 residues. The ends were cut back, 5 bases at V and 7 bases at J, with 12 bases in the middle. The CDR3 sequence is CAISSDPGQPQHF. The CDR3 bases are TGTGCCATCAGTTCCGACCCGGGACAGCCCCAGCATTTT.

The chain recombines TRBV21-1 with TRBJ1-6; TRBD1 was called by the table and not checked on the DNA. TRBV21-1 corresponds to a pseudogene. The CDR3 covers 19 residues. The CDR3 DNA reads TGTGCCAGCAGCAAAAAAATTTTTTCAGGGGAGAACGATAATTCACCCCTCCACTTT. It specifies CASSKKIFSGENDNSPLHF.